The 11 T cell receptor beta chains in this list originate from one sample, sequenced in a study of regulatory T cells in long-lasting Graves disease. Relying on iRepertoire HTBI primers and Arm-PCR of CDR3 regions, the team built TCR beta libraries. MiXCR, applied by TCRdb to the multiplex PCR reads, yields one record per CDR3 protein. Of under 300,000 distinct CDR3 sequences in the sample, approximately 16% were seen once. Regarding time point: newly diagnosed GD, antithyroid drugs for less than 3 months. The TCR library was prepared using RNA isolated from PBMCs. The sample consisted of peripheral blood mononuclear cells (PBMCs), taken at new diagnosis, from a patient treated with antithyroid drugs. Every receptor here comes from a female donor with Graves disease.

This rearrangement joins TRBV12-3 or TRBV12-4 to TRBJ2-1; perhaps D is TRBD1 or TRBD2 (5 bases each). This CDR3 has 16 amino acids. V was shortened by 6 bases and J by 2 bases, with 17 bases between the two germline ends. CDR3 nucleotide sequence: TGTGCCAGCAGCCCGGGACGGGGACGGGCCTACAATGAGCAGTTCTTC. Protein sequence: CASSPGRGRAYNEQFF.

This clonotype was seen repeatedly, ten times or more. The rearrangement links TRBV30 to TRBJ2-3; tentatively, D is TRBD1 (6 bases). Germline V gene data show CDR1 as GTSNPN and CDR2 as SVGIG (reference sequence). CDR3 length equals 13 residues. The germline V and J ends were trimmed by 8 bases and 2 bases, with 14 bases remaining between them. This CDR3 reads CANTQGNTDTQYF. Written as DNA, the CDR3 is TGTGCCAATACACAGGGCAACACAGATACGCAGTATTTT.

This clonotype was recorded a few times. V and J are TRBV7-9 and TRBJ1-3; D might be TRBD1 (5 bases). Germline V CDR1 and CDR2: SEHNR, FQNEAQ (reference sequence). The CDR3 sequence is 16 residues long. V gave up 2 bases and J gave up 3 bases, with 14 bases separating them. CDR3 DNA: TGTGCCAGCAGCTTACTTGCGGGGACGTTTGGAAACACCATATATTTT. Protein product: CASSLLAGTFGNTIYF.

The sample holds many counts of this clonotype. This chain connects TRBV11-3 to TRBJ2-1, with D possibly TRBD1 on 5 matching bases. Germline CDR1 and CDR2: SGHNT and YENEEA. The CDR3 spans 15 residues. With 3 bases removed from V and 0 bases from J, the gap between germline ends came to 9 bases. CDR3 in DNA: TGTGCCAGCAGCTTCCGACAGAGCTCCTACAATGAGCAGTTCTTC. Protein sequence: CASSFRQSSYNEQFF.

This clonotype showed up just a few times. The CDR3 DNA reads TGCAGTGCTAGTCGAGGGAGCGCCTACGAGCAGTACTTC. Translation: CSASRGSAYEQYF. The chain combines TRBV20-1 with TRBJ2-7; maybe TRBD2 (5 bases). The germline V and J ends were trimmed by 3 bases and 2 bases, with 11 bases remaining between them. The CDR3 has 13 residues. Per the germline V gene, CDR1 is DFQATT and CDR2 is SNEGSKA (reference sequence).

This clonotype was picked up a small number of times. The chain recombines TRBV3-2 with TRBJ2-7; TRBD2 was called by the table and not checked on the DNA. TRBV3-2 is a pseudogene locus. The CDR3 has 18 residues. The CDR3 loop reads CASSPNYYRLADFYEQYF. CDR3 coding DNA: TGTGCCAGCAGCCCCAACTACTACCGACTAGCGGACTTCTACGAGCAGTACTTC.

This clonotype has at least ten counts. J is TRBJ1-2 and V is TRBV5-1, with D perhaps TRBD1 (6 bases). Germline V gives CDR1 SGHRS, CDR2 YFSETQ. With 4 bases removed from V and 0 bases from J, the gap between germline ends came to 10 bases. This CDR3 has 14 residues. This CDR3 reads CASSPGQPNYGYTF. CDR3 bases: TGCGCCAGCAGCCCTGGACAGCCTAACTATGGCTACACCTTC.

Ten or more counts support this clonotype. CDR3 sequence reads: CSAREGLLTQYF. Written as DNA, the CDR3 is TGCAGTGCTAGAGAGGGACTACTAACGCAGTATTTT. This chain links TRBV20-1 with TRBJ2-3; TRBD2 matches 7 bases. J was trimmed by 9 bases and V by 0 bases; bases with no gene match: 3. This CDR3 is built from 12 residues. Looked up from germline, CDR1 is DFQATT and CDR2 is SNEGSKA (reference sequence).

Ten or more counts support this clonotype. V and J are TRBV6-1 and TRBJ2-1; D may match TRBD1 or TRBD2 (5 bases each). Trimming left V 6 bases short and J 6 bases short, with 15 bases between. The length of the CDR3 is 14 residues. Germline CDR1 and CDR2: MNHNS and SASEGT. The CDR3 coding sequence is TGTGCCAGCAGCTTCGGGGCCTGGGGCAATGAGCAGTTCTTC. Protein product: CASSFGAWGNEQFF.

The sample holds many counts of this clonotype. This chain connects TRBV12-3 or TRBV12-4 to TRBJ2-1; D is uncertain. The CDR3 length is 13 residues. The V end lost 5 bases, the J end lost 3 bases, and 8 bases lay between the germline ends. The CDR3 DNA sequence: TGTGCCAGCAGTCCAAACGACTACAATGAGCAGTTCTTC. It codes for CASSPNDYNEQFF.

V is TRBV27 and J is TRBJ2-1, with D unclear. Germline V gene lookup returns CDR1 MNHEY and CDR2 SMNVEV (reference sequence). This CDR3 has 15 amino acids. V gave up 5 bases and J gave up 12 bases, with 23 bases separating them. The CDR3 DNA reads as TGTGCCAGCAGTAAACCATATGACCGACCCGGCGGGCAGTTCTTC. This codes for CASSKPYDRPGGQFF.